This TCR beta chain is drawn from a study of cytomegalovirus exposure and HLA in healthy donors. General observations from the study: Trimming of TCR beta V- and J-genes showed a link, identified in a later analysis, to a missense DCLRE1C variant. Reportedly, TCR beta sequences accurately predicted HLA-A and HLA-B alleles in most subjects.

In the PCR, 60 Vbeta and 13 Jbeta primers were used. Generated by immunoSEQ multiplex PCR, the TCRdb table keeps only in-frame clones and is missing some. The sample includes 65,000 to 75,000 clones, about 70% seen only once; the top ten take roughly 2.1%. This CDR3 is built from 15 residues. V shed 4 bases, J shed 10 bases, and the junction held 10 bases outside the gene matches. The germline V gene encodes CDR1 MDHEN and CDR2 SYDVKM. To note about this clone: Its target is unknown.

This sequence joins TRBV28 and TRBJ1-6; 7 bases align to TRBD1. This clonotype originated in a woman aged 30 to 39 in good health and CMV-seronegative. Material for sequencing was PBMCs. CDR3 sequence: CASSYLGTEMSPLHF. CDR3 coding DNA: TGTGCCAGCAGTTACCTTGGGACAGAGATGTCACCCCTCCACTTT.